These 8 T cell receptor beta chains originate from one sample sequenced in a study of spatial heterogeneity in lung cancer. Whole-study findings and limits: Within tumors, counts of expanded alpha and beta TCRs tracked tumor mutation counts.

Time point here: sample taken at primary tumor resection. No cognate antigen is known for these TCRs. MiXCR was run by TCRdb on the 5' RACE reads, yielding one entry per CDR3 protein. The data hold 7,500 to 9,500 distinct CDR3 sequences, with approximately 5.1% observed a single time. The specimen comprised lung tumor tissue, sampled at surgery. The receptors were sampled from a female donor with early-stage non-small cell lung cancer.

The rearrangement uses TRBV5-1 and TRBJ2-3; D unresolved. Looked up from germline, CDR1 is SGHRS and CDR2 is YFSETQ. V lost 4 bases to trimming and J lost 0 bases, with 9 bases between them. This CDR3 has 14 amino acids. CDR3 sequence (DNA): TGCGCCAGCAGCAAAGACCTAAGCACAGATACGCAGTATTTT. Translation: CASSKDLSTDTQYF.

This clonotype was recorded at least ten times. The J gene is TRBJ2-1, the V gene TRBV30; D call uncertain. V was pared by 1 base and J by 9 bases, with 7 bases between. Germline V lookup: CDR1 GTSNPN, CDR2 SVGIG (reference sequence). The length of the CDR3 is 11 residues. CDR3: CAWSDSFEQFF. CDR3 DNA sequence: TGTGCCTGGAGTGACAGTTTTGAGCAGTTCTTC.

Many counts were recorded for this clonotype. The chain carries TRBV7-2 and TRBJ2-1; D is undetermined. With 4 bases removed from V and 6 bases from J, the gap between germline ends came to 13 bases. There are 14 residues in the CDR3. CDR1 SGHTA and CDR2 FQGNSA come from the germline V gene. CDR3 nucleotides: TGTGCCAGCAGCTCATCAGTCAACGGCAATGAGCAGTTCTTC. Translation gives CASSSSVNGNEQFF.

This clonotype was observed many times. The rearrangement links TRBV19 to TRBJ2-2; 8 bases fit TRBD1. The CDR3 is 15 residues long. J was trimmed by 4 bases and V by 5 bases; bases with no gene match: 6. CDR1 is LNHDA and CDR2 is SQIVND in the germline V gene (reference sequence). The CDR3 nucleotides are TGTGCCAGTAGTTCGACAGGGGCAGGCACCGGGGAGCTGTTTTTT. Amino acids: CASSSTGAGTGELFF.

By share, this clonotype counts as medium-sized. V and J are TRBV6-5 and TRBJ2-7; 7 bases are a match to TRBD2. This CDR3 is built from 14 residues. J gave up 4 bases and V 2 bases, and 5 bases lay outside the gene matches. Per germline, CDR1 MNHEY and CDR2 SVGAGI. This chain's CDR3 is CASSYRRGGYEQYF. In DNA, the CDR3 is TGTGCCAGCAGTTACCGAAGGGGAGGGTACGAGCAGTACTTC.

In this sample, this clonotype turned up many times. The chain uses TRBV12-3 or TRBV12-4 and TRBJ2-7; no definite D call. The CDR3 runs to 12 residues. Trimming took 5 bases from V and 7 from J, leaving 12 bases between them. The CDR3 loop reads CASSRLGLEQYF. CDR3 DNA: TGTGCCAGCAGTCGATTAGGGCTTGAGCAGTACTTC.

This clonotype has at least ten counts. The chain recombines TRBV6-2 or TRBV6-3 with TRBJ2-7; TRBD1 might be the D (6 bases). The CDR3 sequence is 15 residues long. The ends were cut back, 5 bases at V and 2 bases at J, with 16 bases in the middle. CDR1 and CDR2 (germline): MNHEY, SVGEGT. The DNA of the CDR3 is TGTGCCAGCAGTACCGAGGGGGTGCCGCCCTACGAGCAGTACTTC. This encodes CASSTEGVPPYEQYF.

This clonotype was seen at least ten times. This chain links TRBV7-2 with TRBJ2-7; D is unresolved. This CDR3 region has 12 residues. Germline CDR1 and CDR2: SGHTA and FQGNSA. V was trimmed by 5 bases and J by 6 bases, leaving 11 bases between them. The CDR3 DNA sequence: TGTGCCAGCAGCCCGACTGGAGTCGAGCAGTACTTC. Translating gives CASSPTGVEQYF. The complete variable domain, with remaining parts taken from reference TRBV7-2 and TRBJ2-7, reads GAGVSQSPSNKVTEKGKDVELRCDPISGHTALYWYRQSLGQGLEFLIYFQGNSAPDKSGLPSDRFSAERTGGSVSTLTIQRTQQEDSAVYLCASSPTGVEQYFGPGTRLTVT.